This T cell receptor beta chain was profiled in a study of cytomegalovirus exposure and HLA in healthy donors. Germline-derived CDR1 and CDR2 are MDHEN and SYDVKM. V shed 5 bases and J shed 9 bases, with 11 bases lying between them. This CDR3 is built from 12 residues. Donors were nominally healthy when sampled, though unrecorded immune exposures were likely. Study results and caveats: Segments of the TCR beta V type were, in most cases, productive about 90% or about 30% of the time in an earlier analysis. Published work reported that the classifier diagnosed cytomegalovirus status with high specificity and sensitivity. Later analysis revealed greater clonal expansion in HLA-associated TCR beta chains than in equally common others.

Use of 60 Vbeta and 13 Jbeta primers characterized the PCR. Measured with immunoSEQ multiplex PCR; TCRdb has only the in-frame clones, and not every one. Of about 140,000 clones in the sample, 70% to 80% are singletons; the top ten hold about 3.4%. For this clone: What it recognizes is unknown.

The source of this sequence is a female donor in good health and CMV-seronegative. Sequenced input: PBMCs. This rearrangement joins TRBV28 to TRBJ2-1; D might be TRBD2 (6 bases). CDR3 in amino acids: CASSPHGGEQFF. The CDR3 DNA sequence: TGTGCCAGCAGTCCCCACGGGGGTGAGCAGTTCTTC.